This T cell receptor (beta chain) was obtained from a study of cytomegalovirus exposure and HLA in healthy donors (dated by TCRdb to about 2017). Background on the whole study: A later analysis indicated that the 130 or so validation repertoires were generated on the platform also employed for the roughly 720 repertoires of the first cohort. In addition to the first cohort of 666 subjects, a separate validation cohort of 120 different subjects was used. The study combined high-throughput TCR immunosequencing, statistical association of individual TCRs with disease status, and machine learning to predict cytomegalovirus infection status. The study aimed to test whether cataloging public T cell receptors could reveal signatures of past pathogen exposure. General findings and caveats noted by the study authors: Subsequent analysis determined that TCRs grouped into clusters in the first cohort also showed a tendency toward co-occurrence across the 120 validation repertoires, and approximately 94% of cluster scores exceeded 0. In the study, 150 to 200 TCR beta chains were listed as associated with cytomegalovirus. Three of the identified cytomegalovirus-associated TCR beta chains were confirmed in vitro to be specific for cytomegalovirus antigens. The authors suggested that the approach could potentially be generalized to other disease states and immunological phenotypes. The validation cohort had no HLA typing available for a later analysis, so co-occurrence within that cohort was assessed over all 130 or so repertoires. Most TCR sequences were observed very rarely across donors, whereas some public TCRs were present in many individuals. The classifier was reported to diagnose cytomegalovirus status with high specificity and sensitivity in both the original cohort and the validation cohort.

Donors formed part of the validation cohort, which comprised 95 to 150 subjects and was distinct from the first cohort of several hundred subjects. Libraries were built with the immunoSEQ multiplex PCR assay. Turning to the authors' computational methods: To diagnose cytomegalovirus status from the catalog of TCR beta chain sequences, a statistical classification framework was built. This immuneACCESS table, as held by TCRdb, lists in-frame sequences with V and J called but not all clones. Of the missing ones, under half trace to an unresolved V gene in checked studies; the others have no known cause. Clonal size and the V and J genes are those of that table, whereas D and trimming came from the DNA. This sample comprises around 62,000 clones, roughly 90% of them detected only once. The ten most abundant clones make up 1.7% of the sample. Notes on this clone: Which antigen it targets is not known. Base-call qualities are not available, and no considerably larger clone is one nucleotide away.

Trimming removed 1 base from V and 0 bases from J; the gene matches leave 10 bases unexplained. Looking up the germline V gene yields CDR1 MGHRA and CDR2 YSYEKL. The CDR3, cysteine through phenylalanine, is 18 amino acids long. Solely the CDR3 DNA is kept, with 54 bases framed from the first base. The sequence derives from a woman aged 18-29 years in good health and CMV-seronegative. The sample was PBMCs. The receptor chain draws on TRBV4-1 and TRBJ2-7; a stretch of 9 junction bases matches TRBD1. The CDR3 corresponds to CASSQASQGTGFSYEQYF. In nucleotides, the sequence is TGCGCCAGCAGCCAAGCCTCCCAGGGGACAGGGTTCTCCTACGAGCAGTACTTC.